These 5 T cell receptor beta chains were sequenced from one sample in a study of regulatory T cells in long-lasting Graves disease. HTBI primers from iRepertoire and Arm-PCR of CDR3 regions yielded the TCR beta libraries. TCRdb reprocessed the multiplex PCR reads with MiXCR, giving one entry per CDR3 protein. The repertoire holds fewer than 450,000 distinct CDR3 sequences, with approximately 15% as singletons. As to time point: newly diagnosed GD, antithyroid drugs for less than 3 months. There was RNA extracted from PBMCs, and the TCR library was made from it. A further study also used this sample, focusing on T cells in Graves' hyperthyroidism and ophthalmopathy.

Material: peripheral blood mononuclear cells (PBMCs), obtained at new diagnosis, from a patient treated with antithyroid drugs. All receptors derive from a woman in her thirties or forties with Graves disease.

V and J are TRBV6-2 or TRBV6-3 and TRBJ2-1; 10 bases line up with TRBD2. CDR3 size: 15 residues. Germline V gives CDR1 MNHEY, CDR2 SVGEGT. V lost 5 bases and J lost 4; bases outside the gene matches: 5. The CDR3 DNA is TGTGCCAGCAGTCGAAGCGGGAGGGGTTACAATGAGCAGTTCTTC. This codes for CASSRSGRGYNEQFF.

The sample holds a few counts of this clonotype. CDR3 nucleotides: TGTGCCTGGAGCAGAGCGGGCAACAACAATGAGCAGTTCTTC. As protein: CAWSRAGNNNEQFF. This sequence joins TRBV30 and TRBJ2-1; D may be TRBD2 (6 bases). V was shortened by 3 bases and J by 5 bases, with 14 bases between the two germline ends. The CDR3 loop spans 14 amino acids. Germline CDR1 is GTSNPN and CDR2 is SVGIG (reference sequence).

J is TRBJ1-2 and V is TRBV10-3; D gene ambiguous. Germline CDR1 ENHRY, CDR2 SYGVKD. The length of the CDR3 is 13 residues. V was cut by 2 bases and J by 3 bases, with 7 bases left in between. As DNA, the CDR3 is TGTGCCATCAGTGAGGGGTCCGACTATGGCTACACCTTC. This gives the protein CAISEGSDYGYTF.

Many counts were recorded for this clonotype. The J gene is TRBJ1-1, the V gene TRBV6-5; 9 nucleotides line up with TRBD1. The germline gives CDR1 MNHEY, CDR2 SVGAGI. The CDR3 is made up of 14 amino acids. The V segment lost 2 bases and the J segment 5 bases; nucleotides outside the gene matches: 3. The DNA of the CDR3 is TGTGCCAGCAGTTACGGGACAGGGAGAACTGAAGCTTTCTTT. Translating gives CASSYGTGRTEAFF.

The table lists this clonotype with many counts. V and J are TRBV3-1 and TRBJ2-1; 12 bases are a match to TRBD2. The CDR3 sequence is 15 residues long. CDR1 LGHDT and CDR2 YNNKEL come from the germline V gene (reference sequence). J was trimmed by 6 bases and V by 3 bases; bases with no gene match: 3. CDR3 sequence (DNA): TGTGCCAGCAGCCACTCTAGCGGGAGGGGCAATGAGCAGTTCTTC. It encodes CASSHSSGRGNEQFF.